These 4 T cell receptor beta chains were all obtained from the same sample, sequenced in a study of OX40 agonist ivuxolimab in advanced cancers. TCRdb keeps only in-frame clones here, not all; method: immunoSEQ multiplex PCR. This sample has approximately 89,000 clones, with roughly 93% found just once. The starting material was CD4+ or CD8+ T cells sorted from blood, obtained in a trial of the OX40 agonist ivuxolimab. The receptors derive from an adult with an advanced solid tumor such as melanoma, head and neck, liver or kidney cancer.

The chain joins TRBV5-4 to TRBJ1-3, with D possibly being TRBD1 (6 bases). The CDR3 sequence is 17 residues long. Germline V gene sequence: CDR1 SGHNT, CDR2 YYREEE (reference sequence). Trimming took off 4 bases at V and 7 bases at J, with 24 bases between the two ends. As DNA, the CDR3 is TGTGCCAGCAGCCGCCGGGACACCTCAATAATAGGGAACACCATATATTTT. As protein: CASSRRDTSIIGNTIYF.

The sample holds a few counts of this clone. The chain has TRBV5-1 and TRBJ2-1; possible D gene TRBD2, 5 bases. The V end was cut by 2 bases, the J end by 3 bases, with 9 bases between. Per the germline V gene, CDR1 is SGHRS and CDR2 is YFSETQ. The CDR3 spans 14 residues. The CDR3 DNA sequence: TGCGCCAGCAGCTTTAGCGAATACTACAATGAGCAGTTCTTC. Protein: CASSFSEYYNEQFF. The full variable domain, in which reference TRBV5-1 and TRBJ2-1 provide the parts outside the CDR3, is KAGVTQTPRYLIKTRGQQVTLSCSPISGHRSVSWYQQTPGQGLQFLFEYFSETQRNKGNFPGRFSGRQFSNSRSEMNVSTLELGDSALYLCASSFSEYYNEQFFGPGTRLTVL.

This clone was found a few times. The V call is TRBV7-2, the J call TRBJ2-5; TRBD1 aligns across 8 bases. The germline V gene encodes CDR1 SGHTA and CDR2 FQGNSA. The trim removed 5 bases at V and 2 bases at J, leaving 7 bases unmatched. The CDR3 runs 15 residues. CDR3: CASSLYRTGQETQYF. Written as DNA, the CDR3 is TGTGCCAGCAGCCTATATCGGACAGGGCAAGAGACCCAGTACTTC.

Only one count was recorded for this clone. CDR3 DNA sequence: TGTGCCAGCAGCTTTGGCAGGGGAAACACTGAAGCTTTCTTT. This sequence encodes CASSFGRGNTEAFF. The chain couples TRBV5-8 to TRBJ1-1, with D possibly being TRBD1 (6 bases). The CDR3 totals 14 residues. CDR1 is SGHTS and CDR2 is YDEGEE in the germline V gene. The ends were cut back, 2 bases at V and 2 bases at J, with 10 bases in the middle.